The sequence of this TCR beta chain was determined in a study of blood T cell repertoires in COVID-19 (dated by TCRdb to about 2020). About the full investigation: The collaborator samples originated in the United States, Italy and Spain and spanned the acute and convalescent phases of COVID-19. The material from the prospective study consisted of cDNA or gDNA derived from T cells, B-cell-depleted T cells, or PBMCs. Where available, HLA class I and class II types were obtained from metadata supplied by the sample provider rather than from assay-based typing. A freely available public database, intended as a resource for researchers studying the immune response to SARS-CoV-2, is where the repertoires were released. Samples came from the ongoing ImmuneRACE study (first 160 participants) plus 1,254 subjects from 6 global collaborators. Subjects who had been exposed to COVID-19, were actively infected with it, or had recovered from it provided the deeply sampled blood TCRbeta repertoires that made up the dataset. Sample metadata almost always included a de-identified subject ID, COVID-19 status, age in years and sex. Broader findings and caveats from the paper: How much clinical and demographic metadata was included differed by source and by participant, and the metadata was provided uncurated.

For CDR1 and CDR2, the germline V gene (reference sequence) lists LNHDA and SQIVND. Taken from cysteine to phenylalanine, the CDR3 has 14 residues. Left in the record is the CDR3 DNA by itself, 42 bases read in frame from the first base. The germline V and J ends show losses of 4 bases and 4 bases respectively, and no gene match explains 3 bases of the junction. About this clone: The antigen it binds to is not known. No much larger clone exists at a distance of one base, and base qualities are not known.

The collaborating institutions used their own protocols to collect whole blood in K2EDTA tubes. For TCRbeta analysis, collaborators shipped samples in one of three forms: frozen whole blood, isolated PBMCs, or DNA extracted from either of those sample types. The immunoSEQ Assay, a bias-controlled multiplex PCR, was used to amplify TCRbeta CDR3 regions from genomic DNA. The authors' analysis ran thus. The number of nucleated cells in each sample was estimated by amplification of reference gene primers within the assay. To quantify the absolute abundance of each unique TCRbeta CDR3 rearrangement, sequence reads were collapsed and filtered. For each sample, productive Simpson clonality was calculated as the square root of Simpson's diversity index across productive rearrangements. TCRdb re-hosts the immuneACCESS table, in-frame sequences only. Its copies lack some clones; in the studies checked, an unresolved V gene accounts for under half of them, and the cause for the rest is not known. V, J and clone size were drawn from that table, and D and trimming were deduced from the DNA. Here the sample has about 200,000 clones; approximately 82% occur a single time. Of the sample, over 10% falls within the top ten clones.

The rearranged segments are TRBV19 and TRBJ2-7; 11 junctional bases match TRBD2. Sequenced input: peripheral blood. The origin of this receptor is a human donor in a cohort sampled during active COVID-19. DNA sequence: TGTGCCAGTAGTACACTAGCGGGAGTGTACGAGCAGTACTTC. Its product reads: CASSTLAGVYEQYF.